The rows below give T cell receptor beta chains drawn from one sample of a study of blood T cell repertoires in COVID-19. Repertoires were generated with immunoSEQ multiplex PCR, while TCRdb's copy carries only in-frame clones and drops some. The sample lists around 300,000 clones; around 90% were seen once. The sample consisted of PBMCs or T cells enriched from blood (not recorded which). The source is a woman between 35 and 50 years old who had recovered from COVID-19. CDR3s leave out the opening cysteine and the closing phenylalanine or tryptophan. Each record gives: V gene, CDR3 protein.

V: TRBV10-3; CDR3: ATKGEPNEQF
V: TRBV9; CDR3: ASSVFKGAKGNQPQH
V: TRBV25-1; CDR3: ASSEGDRVSSPLH
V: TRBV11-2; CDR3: ASTSDRAGQETQY
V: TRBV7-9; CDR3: ASSILMAGVNEQY
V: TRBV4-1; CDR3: ASNTGTKGANVLT
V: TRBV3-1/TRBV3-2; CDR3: ASSQEEGPRIIYNEQF
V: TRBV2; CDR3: ASSMSGGSTDTQY
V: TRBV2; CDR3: ASHLAENIQY
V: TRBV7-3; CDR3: ASSPGTGGTEAF
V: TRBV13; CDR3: ASSPTDRLIAGYT
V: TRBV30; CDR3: AWSSGRTSGRHEQF
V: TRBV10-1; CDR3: ASSESGGGPYNEQF
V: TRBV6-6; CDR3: ASCPGGEKLF
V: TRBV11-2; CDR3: ASSLDFGGWYGYT
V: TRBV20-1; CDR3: SASASRAGAGTGELF
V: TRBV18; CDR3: ASSPPIQDRRYGYT
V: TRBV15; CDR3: ATSSTQLQNTEAF
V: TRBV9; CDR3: ASSVGRQGGTGTQY
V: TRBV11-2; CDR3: ASSSFEGGETQY
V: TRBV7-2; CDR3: ASKGDRVNGANVLT
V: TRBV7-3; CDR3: ASSLTGTPGNTIY
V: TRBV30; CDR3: AWSVGGAYEQY
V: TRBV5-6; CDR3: ASSLGDRDTGELF
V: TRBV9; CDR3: ASSVEGRGREQY
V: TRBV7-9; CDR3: ASRHRDSPVYNEQF
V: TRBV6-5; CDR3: ASSYGLARSDEQY
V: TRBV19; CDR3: ASSEQGFLYGYT
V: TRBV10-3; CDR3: AISESTGPAYGYT
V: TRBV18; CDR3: ASSLDGLSGANVLT
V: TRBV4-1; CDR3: ASSQGEDRAFGYT
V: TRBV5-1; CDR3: ASSISRTTNTGELF
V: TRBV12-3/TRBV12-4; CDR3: ASTRQREKLF
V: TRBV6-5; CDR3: ASRMDTVNYEQY
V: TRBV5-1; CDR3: ASSMTSGSTDTQY
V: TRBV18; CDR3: ASSPPVGGGRSGYT
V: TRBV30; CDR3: AWSVSGGESPLH
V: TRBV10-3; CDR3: AISDRTSGDLSYEQY
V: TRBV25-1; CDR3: ASSAYTDTQY
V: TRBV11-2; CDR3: ASSLAAGSKNTIY
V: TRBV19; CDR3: ASTSRTGAGYT
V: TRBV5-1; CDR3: ASSLPTGNYGYT
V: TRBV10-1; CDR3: ASSSGTSTDTQY
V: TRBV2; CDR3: ASSDEAGGDQPQH
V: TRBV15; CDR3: ATSRDNRQMQETQY
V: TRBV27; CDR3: ASKAGSYEQF
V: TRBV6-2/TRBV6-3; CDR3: ASSYFSGTWGDNEQF
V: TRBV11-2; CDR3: ASSHPRASGRIRPYEQY
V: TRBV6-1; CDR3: ASSEWEADQPYGYT
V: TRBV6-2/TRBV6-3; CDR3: ASRPTGYDGYT
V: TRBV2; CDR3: ASSEVAGAMNTEAF
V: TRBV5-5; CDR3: ASSPAGWSSYNEQF
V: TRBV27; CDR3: ASSLTRTDTQY
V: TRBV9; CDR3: ASSVGQGNTGELF
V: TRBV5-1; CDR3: ASRRMDTVGNGYT